The next 20 T cell receptor beta chains were all read from a single sample in a study of PD-1 blockade in classical Hodgkin lymphoma. Only in-frame clones appear in the TCRdb table, and some are missing; sequencing was by immunoSEQ multiplex PCR. Of nearly 100,000 clones listed, around four fifths are singletons. Every patient relapsed after autologous stem cell transplantation, and brentuximab vedotin exposure varied. This specimen was peripheral blood mononuclear cells (PBMCs), taken at baseline. Receptors were obtained from a human donor with classical Hodgkin lymphoma.

This clone was found once. The chain joins TRBV10-3 to TRBJ2-7; TRBD2 aligns across 7 bases. Germline loops: CDR1 ENHRY, CDR2 SYGVKD. The CDR3 extends over 14 amino acids. Trimming cost V 7 bases and J 0 bases; bases outside gene matches: 6. The CDR3 spells CAIMALADSYEQYF. For the CDR3, the DNA is TGTGCCATCATGGCGCTAGCGGACTCCTACGAGCAGTACTTC.

The V call is TRBV7-2, the J call TRBJ1-4; TRBD1 might be the D (6 bases). The CDR3 is 13 amino acids. Per germline, CDR1 SGHTA and CDR2 FQGNSA. The germline V and J ends were trimmed by 5 bases and 8 bases, with 12 bases remaining between them. CDR3 bases: TGTGCCAGCAGCGCTTATACAGGGGAAAAACTGTTTTTT. Translated, it gives CASSAYTGEKLFF.

V usage is TRBV5-8 and J usage is TRBJ1-1; tentatively, D is TRBD1 (5 bases). The V and J ends lost 4 bases and 1 base respectively, with 11 bases between them. The germline V gene encodes CDR1 SGHTS and CDR2 YDEGEE. The CDR3 has 14 amino acids. The CDR3 sequence: CASSPRQRNTEAFF. DNA for the CDR3: TGTGCCAGCAGCCCCCGACAGAGGAACACTGAAGCTTTCTTT.

The V gene is TRBV5-1, the J gene TRBJ2-1; D gene ambiguous. V shed 4 bases and J shed 7 bases, with 21 bases lying between them. The length of the CDR3 is 16 residues. From germline, CDR1 is SGHRS and CDR2 YFSETQ. CDR3 residues: CASSRDGSPYENEQFF. The DNA of the CDR3 is TGCGCCAGCAGCAGAGACGGGTCTCCTTACGAGAATGAGCAGTTCTTC.

The gene calls are TRBV6-1 and TRBJ1-4; tentatively, D is TRBD1 (5 bases). Germline V gene lookup returns CDR1 MNHNS and CDR2 SASEGT. This CDR3 has 19 amino acids. The V end lost 4 bases, the J end lost 0 bases, and 21 bases lay between the germline ends. CDR3 DNA: TGTGCCAGCAGTGTCCTTTTGGGACGGGGACTGGCAACTAATGAAAAACTGTTTTTT. It is translated as CASSVLLGRGLATNEKLFF.

The V gene is TRBV13, the J gene TRBJ2-7; 7 bases match TRBD2. The CDR3 has 14 amino acids. Germline V CDR1 and CDR2: PRHDT, FYEKMQ (reference sequence). Losses at the gene ends were 4 bases for V and 2 bases for J; bases not matched to a gene: 5. CDR3 sequence: CASSSSGTTYEQYF. The CDR3 DNA is TGTGCCAGCAGCTCCTCCGGGACTACCTACGAGCAGTACTTC.

The chain couples TRBV7-3 to TRBJ2-5; D call uncertain. The end of the DNA fits TRBJ2-7 better, so the J call may be wrong. Per the germline V gene, CDR1 is SGHTA and CDR2 is FQGTGA. CDR3 length equals 14 residues. CDR3 sequence: CASSPYQSSYEQYF. The CDR3 coding sequence is TGTGCCAGCAGCCCATACCAGAGCTCCTACGAGCAGTACTTC.

This chain joins TRBV2 and TRBJ2-3, with D hard to call. Germline-derived CDR1 and CDR2 are SNHLY and FYNNEI. This CDR3 region has 12 residues. The ends were cut back, 5 bases at V and 7 bases at J, with 10 bases in the middle. CDR3 region: CASSPGSNTQYF. Here the CDR3 DNA reads TGTGCCAGCAGTCCAGGCAGTAATACGCAGTATTTT.

The chain uses TRBV4-3 and TRBJ2-7; the D gene could be TRBD1 or TRBD2 (5 bases each). Per the germline V gene, CDR1 is LGHNA and CDR2 is YSLEER. V was shortened by 3 bases and J by 0 bases, with 9 bases between the two germline ends. CDR3 length: 14 residues. This CDR3 is CASSQGTYSYEQYF. The CDR3 nucleotides are TGCGCCAGCAGCCAGGGGACGTACTCCTACGAGCAGTACTTC.

The rearrangement joins TRBV6-6 to TRBJ2-5; TRBD1 is a possible D gene (6 bases). The V gene lost 2 bases and the J gene lost 1 base, with 14 bases spanning the gap. Germline V gives CDR1 MNHNY, CDR2 SVGAGI (reference sequence). The CDR3 is 16 residues long. As DNA, the CDR3 is TGTGCCAGCAGTTACGAGGCAGGGGTGGTCCAAGAGACCCAGTACTTC. Translation gives CASSYEAGVVQETQYF.

CDR3 nucleotide sequence: TGTGCCAGCAGTTTATCCCTCTCGGGCGAGCAGTACTTC. As protein: CASSLSLSGEQYF. The chain employs TRBV2 and TRBJ2-7; D uncertain. V shed 5 bases and J shed 6 bases, with 14 bases lying between them. The CDR3 spans 13 residues. Germline V gene sequence: CDR1 SNHLY, CDR2 FYNNEI.

This chain connects TRBV5-4 to TRBJ2-7; D is perhaps TRBD2 (6 bases). The CDR3 is made up of 15 amino acids. Germline V gene sequence: CDR1 SGHNT, CDR2 YYREEE (reference sequence). The germline V and J ends were trimmed by 1 base and 7 bases, with 18 bases remaining between them. The CDR3 loop is CASSLSGLRAWEQYF. The CDR3 DNA reads as TGTGCCAGCAGCTTGTCGGGACTTCGGGCGTGGGAGCAGTACTTC. Supplemented by reference TRBV5-4 and TRBJ2-7, the full variable domain reads ETGVTQSPTHLIKTRGQQVTLRCSSQSGHNTVSWYQQALGQGPQFIFQYYREEENGRGNFPPRFSGLQFPNYSSELNVNALELDDSALYLCASSLSGLRAWEQYFGPGTRLTVT.

The V call is TRBV7-5, the J call TRBJ1-2; the D call TRBD1 from the table was never checked on the DNA. TRBV7-5 counts as a pseudogene. The CDR3 is 15 amino acids. The CDR3 loop reads CVRSSPSTQTHGYTF. The CDR3 DNA is TGTGTCAGAAGCTCCCCCTCGACACAAACCCATGGCTACACCTTC.

The chain uses TRBV10-3 and TRBJ2-4; maybe TRBD2 (6 bases). Germline loops: CDR1 ENHRY, CDR2 SYGVKD. Between the trimmed V and J ends, which lost 10 bases and 1 base, there was a span of 14 bases. CDR3 size: 14 residues. The CDR3 DNA reads TGTGCCACCGAGCCCGGAGGGGCCAAAAACATTCAGTACTTC. Amino acids: CATEPGGAKNIQYF.

The chain has TRBV4-3 and TRBJ2-7; D is undetermined. The germline V gene has CDR1 LGHNA and CDR2 YSLEER. V was cut by 0 bases and J by 7 bases, with 13 bases left in between. The CDR3 loop spans 14 amino acids. The chain's CDR3 is CASSQDRSWVEQYF. CDR3 bases: TGCGCCAGCAGCCAAGATCGCTCGTGGGTGGAGCAGTACTTC.

The chain has TRBV11-2 and TRBJ1-4; tentative D call: TRBD1 (5 bases). This CDR3 comprises 12 residues. With 3 bases removed from V and 10 bases from J, the gap between germline ends came to 9 bases. CDR1 is SGHAT, CDR2 FQNNGV, per germline. The CDR3 DNA is TGTGCCAGCAGCTTCCCGGGGGGAAAACTGTTTTTT. Translation gives CASSFPGGKLFF.

V gene TRBV28 combines with J gene TRBJ2-7, with D possibly being TRBD1 (6 bases). The CDR3 extends over 15 amino acids. Germline values: CDR1 MDHEN, CDR2 SYDVKM. V was shortened by 4 bases and J by 4 bases, with 17 bases between the two germline ends. The CDR3 DNA sequence: TGTGCCAGCAGTTCCCGGACAGATTTCGGGTACGAGCAGTACTTC. It translates to CASSSRTDFGYEQYF.

The V and J genes are TRBV10-3 and TRBJ1-1, with 7 positions matching TRBD1. This CDR3 has 15 residues. Germline CDR1 reads ENHRY; CDR2 reads SYGVKD. The V segment lost 0 bases and the J segment 4 bases; nucleotides outside the gene matches: 5. CDR3 sequence reads: CAISESRQGGTEAFF. The CDR3, as DNA: TGTGCCATCAGTGAGTCTCGACAGGGTGGCACTGAAGCTTTCTTT.

The chain carries TRBV7-9 and TRBJ2-3; D possibly uses TRBD1 or TRBD2 (5 bases each). Trimming removed 5 bases from V and 2 bases from J, with 14 bases in between. This CDR3 comprises 15 residues. CDR1 is SEHNR, CDR2 FQNEAQ, per germline (reference sequence). For the CDR3, the DNA is TGTGCCAGCAGCCCCGGGGCAGGACCCACAGATACGCAGTATTTT. This translates into CASSPGAGPTDTQYF.

V is TRBV6-1 and J is TRBJ2-1, with TRBD2 matching 11 bases. The CDR3 is 17 residues long. J was trimmed by 9 bases and V by 2 bases; bases with no gene match: 12. CDR1 MNHNS and CDR2 SASEGT come from the germline V gene. CDR3: CASSEHGGGSGRVEQFF. The CDR3 nucleotides are TGTGCCAGCAGTGAACACGGGGGCGGTAGCGGGAGGGTTGAGCAGTTCTTC.